This is a list of T cell receptor beta chains from one sample in a study of T cell repertoires in cytomegalovirus infection. Via MiXCR, TCRdb re-called the reads, giving one row per CDR3 protein. The sample gives approximately 730,000 distinct CDR3 sequences, around 30% of which show up once; around a sixth is in the top ten. These receptors are not linked to any known antigen. This sample comprised cultured PBMCs, obtained from culture after CMV antigen stimulation. The origin of the receptors is a human donor in good health (CMV status not recorded). Some clones in this sample may be carry-over from other donors' samples. Each CDR3 is given with its conserved first and last residue. Fields, in order: clone size, CDR3 length, D gene, J gene, V gene, CDR3 protein, CDR3 DNA. D genes are given only for firm matches. Clone size appears in some rows only: once, few, many, or a class for an expanded clone.

clone size: many; CDR3 length: 13; D gene: -; J gene: TRBJ2-5; V gene: TRBV7-2; CDR3 protein: CASSRRVQETQYF; CDR3 DNA: TGTGCCAGCAGCCGCCGGGTACAAGAGACCCAGTACTTC
clone size: few; CDR3 length: 14; D gene: TRBD1; J gene: TRBJ2-3; V gene: TRBV2; CDR3 protein: CAGQELPSTDTQYF; CDR3 DNA: TGTGCCGGACAGGAGCTTCCTAGCACAGATACGCAGTATTTT
clone size: -; CDR3 length: 15; D gene: -; J gene: TRBJ1-2; V gene: TRBV12-3/TRBV12-4; CDR3 protein: CASSFSRGSDGGYTF; CDR3 DNA: TGTGCCAGCAGTTTCAGTAGGGGATCGGACGGTGGCTACACCTTC
clone size: few; CDR3 length: 14; D gene: -; J gene: TRBJ2-7; V gene: TRBV20-1; CDR3 protein: CSAEGRSSSYEQYF; CDR3 DNA: TGCAGTGCTGAAGGACGGTCGAGCTCCTACGAGCAGTACTTC
clone size: few; CDR3 length: 16; D gene: TRBD1; J gene: TRBJ2-7; V gene: TRBV6-1; CDR3 protein: CASSDPGQGAGDEQYF; CDR3 DNA: TGTGCCAGCAGTGACCCGGGACAGGGGGCGGGGGACGAGCAGTACTTC
clone size: once; CDR3 length: 20; D gene: -; J gene: TRBJ2-3; V gene: TRBV15; CDR3 protein: CATSRGRSRGPGYLVDTQYF; CDR3 DNA: TGTGCCACCAGCAGAGGCCGGTCGCGGGGGCCCGGTTACCTAGTTGATACGCAGTATTTT
clone size: few; CDR3 length: 17; D gene: TRBD2; J gene: TRBJ2-3; V gene: TRBV4-1; CDR3 protein: CASSQARLAGGPDTQYF; CDR3 DNA: TGCGCCAGCAGCCAGGCTCGACTAGCGGGGGGGCCAGATACGCAGTATTTT
clone size: -; CDR3 length: 16; D gene: TRBD2; J gene: TRBJ2-7; V gene: TRBV7-9; CDR3 protein: CASSSAPSGTIYEQYF; CDR3 DNA: TGTGCCAGCAGCTCCGCCCCGAGCGGGACCATCTACGAGCAGTACTTC
clone size: once; CDR3 length: 18; D gene: -; J gene: TRBJ2-3; V gene: TRBV4-1; CDR3 protein: CASSQDSAAGGLTDTQYF; CDR3 DNA: TGCGCCAGCAGCCAAGATAGTGCGGCAGGGGGGTTGACAGATACGCAGTATTTT
clone size: -; CDR3 length: 12; D gene: -; J gene: TRBJ1-2; V gene: TRBV29-1; CDR3 protein: CSVFLTSYGYTF; CDR3 DNA: TGCAGCGTTTTTTTGACCTCTTATGGCTACACCTTC
clone size: few; CDR3 length: 14; D gene: -; J gene: TRBJ2-3; V gene: TRBV6-1; CDR3 protein: CASSEGGGADTQYF; CDR3 DNA: TGTGCCAGCAGTGAAGGGGGGGGCGCAGATACGCAGTATTTT
clone size: few; CDR3 length: 15; D gene: TRBD2; J gene: TRBJ2-5; V gene: TRBV20-1; CDR3 protein: CSARRLAGAGETQYF; CDR3 DNA: TGCAGTGCCCGTCGACTAGCGGGGGCAGGCGAGACCCAGTACTTC
clone size: -; CDR3 length: 14; D gene: -; J gene: TRBJ1-4; V gene: TRBV6-1; CDR3 protein: CASMWSATNEKLFF; CDR3 DNA: TGTGCCAGCATGTGGTCAGCAACTAATGAAAAACTGTTTTTT
clone size: -; CDR3 length: 12; D gene: -; J gene: TRBJ2-7; V gene: TRBV20-1; CDR3 protein: CSARRGTYEQYF; CDR3 DNA: TGCAGTGCCCGGCGAGGGACCTACGAGCAGTACTTC
clone size: -; CDR3 length: 16; D gene: -; J gene: TRBJ2-3; V gene: TRBV7-6; CDR3 protein: CASSLEAGTVADTQYF; CDR3 DNA: TGTGCCAGCAGCTTAGAAGCGGGCACTGTGGCAGATACGCAGTATTTT
clone size: -; CDR3 length: 12; D gene: -; J gene: TRBJ1-1; V gene: TRBV7-9; CDR3 protein: CASSFVEGSAFF; CDR3 DNA: TGTGCCAGCAGCTTCGTTGAGGGATCAGCTTTCTTT
clone size: -; CDR3 length: 12; D gene: -; J gene: TRBJ1-5; V gene: TRBV20-1; CDR3 protein: CSAGGPLGPQHF; CDR3 DNA: TGCAGTGCTGGGGGGCCTTTAGGTCCCCAGCATTTT
clone size: many; CDR3 length: 14; D gene: TRBD1; J gene: TRBJ1-5; V gene: TRBV7-9; CDR3 protein: CASSSGQFNQPQHF; CDR3 DNA: TGTGCCAGCAGCTCGGGACAGTTTAATCAGCCCCAGCATTTT
clone size: -; CDR3 length: 14; D gene: -; J gene: TRBJ2-5; V gene: TRBV7-9; CDR3 protein: CASSRLAATKTQYF; CDR3 DNA: TGTGCCAGCAGTAGGCTAGCAGCGACAAAGACCCAGTACTTC
clone size: -; CDR3 length: 19; D gene: -; J gene: TRBJ1-2; V gene: TRBV7-9; CDR3 protein: CASSTIRRDRHGLIYGYTF; CDR3 DNA: TGTGCCAGCAGCACAATACGTCGAGACAGGCATGGCTTAATCTATGGCTACACCTTC
clone size: -; CDR3 length: 16; D gene: TRBD1; J gene: TRBJ1-6; V gene: TRBV7-9; CDR3 protein: CASSATGTGANSPLHF; CDR3 DNA: TGTGCCAGCAGCGCGACCGGGACAGGGGCTAATTCACCCCTCCACTTT
clone size: few; CDR3 length: 15; D gene: -; J gene: TRBJ1-2; V gene: TRBV7-2; CDR3 protein: CASSLVPQANYGYTF; CDR3 DNA: TGTGCCAGCAGCTTAGTACCACAGGCTAACTATGGCTACACCTTC
clone size: -; CDR3 length: 13; D gene: -; J gene: TRBJ2-7; V gene: TRBV7-9; CDR3 protein: CASSLGGSFEQYF; CDR3 DNA: TGTGCCAGCAGCTTAGGGGGTTCGTTCGAGCAGTACTTC
clone size: -; CDR3 length: 17; D gene: -; J gene: TRBJ2-7; V gene: TRBV7-2; CDR3 protein: CASSWELGTYSGNEQYF; CDR3 DNA: TGTGCCAGCAGCTGGGAACTCGGGACTTACAGCGGCAACGAGCAGTACTTC
clone size: -; CDR3 length: 12; D gene: TRBD2; J gene: TRBJ2-5; V gene: TRBV12-3/TRBV12-4; CDR3 protein: CASRLAGETQYF; CDR3 DNA: TGTGCCAGCAGACTAGCGGGAGAGACCCAGTACTTC
clone size: -; CDR3 length: 13; D gene: TRBD2; J gene: TRBJ2-5; V gene: TRBV6-4; CDR3 protein: CASPTGREETQYF; CDR3 DNA: TGTGCCAGCCCCACCGGGAGGGAGGAGACCCAGTACTTC
clone size: -; CDR3 length: 15; D gene: -; J gene: TRBJ2-7; V gene: TRBV6-6; CDR3 protein: CASSYSMTGTYEQYF; CDR3 DNA: TGTGCCAGCAGTTACTCGATGACCGGAACCTACGAGCAGTACTTC
clone size: many; CDR3 length: 15; D gene: TRBD1; J gene: TRBJ1-1; V gene: TRBV7-6; CDR3 protein: CASSLIPGGDTEAFF; CDR3 DNA: TGTGCCAGCAGCTTAATCCCAGGGGGTGACACTGAAGCTTTCTTT
clone size: many; CDR3 length: 15; D gene: TRBD1; J gene: TRBJ1-2; V gene: TRBV7-8; CDR3 protein: CASIKLPGQGHGYTF; CDR3 DNA: TGTGCCAGCATTAAACTCCCGGGACAGGGGCATGGCTACACCTTC